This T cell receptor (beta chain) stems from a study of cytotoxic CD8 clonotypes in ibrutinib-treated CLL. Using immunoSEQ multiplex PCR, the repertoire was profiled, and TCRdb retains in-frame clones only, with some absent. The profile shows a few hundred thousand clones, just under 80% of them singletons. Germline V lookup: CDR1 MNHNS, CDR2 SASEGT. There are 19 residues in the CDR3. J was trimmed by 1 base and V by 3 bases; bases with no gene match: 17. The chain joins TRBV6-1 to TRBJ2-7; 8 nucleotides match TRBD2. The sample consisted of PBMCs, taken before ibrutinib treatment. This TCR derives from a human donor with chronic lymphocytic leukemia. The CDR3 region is CASSDQGLSISGVSYEQYF. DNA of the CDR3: TGTGCCAGCAGTGACCAAGGGTTATCGATTAGCGGGGTATCCTACGAGCAGTACTTC.